A selection of T cell receptor beta chains follows, all from one sample in a study of blood T cell repertoires in COVID-19. The data were produced by immunoSEQ multiplex PCR, yet TCRdb's version contains in-frame clones alone and is incomplete. The top ten clones hold roughly 6.4% of a sample with 150,000 to 200,000 clones, roughly 82% of them seen once. Sequenced: peripheral blood. The receptors originated from a woman in her thirties or forties with COVID-19, enrolled during active disease. Both conserved end residues are part of each CDR3. Fields, in order: J gene, D gene, V gene, clone size, CDR3 length, CDR3 DNA, CDR3 protein. A D gene is named only where the DNA matches it firmly. Clone size, where shown, is once, few, many, or a class for clones that have expanded.

TRBJ2-2,TRBD2,TRBV6-5,NA,13,TGTGCCAGCCCTAGCGGGAGGATCGGGGAGCTGTTTTTT,CASPSGRIGELFF
TRBJ1-1,NA,TRBV5-8,few,15,TGTGCCAGCAGCTTGGCCTACAGGGCCAACACTGAAGCTTTCTTT,CASSLAYRANTEAFF
TRBJ1-4,TRBD1,TRBV15,NA,15,TGTGCCACCAGCAGAGATCGGGACAGGGGTGAAAAACTGTTTTTT,CATSRDRDRGEKLFF
TRBJ2-7,TRBD1,TRBV29-1,NA,16,TGCAGCGTTGGTGGCACGCCAGGACAGGGGGAGTACGAGCAGTACTTC,CSVGGTPGQGEYEQYF
TRBJ1-3,TRBD1,TRBV3-1/TRBV3-2,NA,14,TGTGCCAGCAGCCTCCAGGGGGAAGGAAACACCATATATTTT,CASSLQGEGNTIYF
TRBJ2-5,NA,TRBV18,NA,16,TGTGCCAGCTCACCACCAATTCGGAGGCAGCAAGAGACCCAGTACTTC,CASSPPIRRQQETQYF
TRBJ2-4,NA,TRBV6-1,NA,17,TGTGCCAGCAGTGGGACTTGGGGGCGTCTAGCCAAAAACATTCAGTACTTC,CASSGTWGRLAKNIQYF
TRBJ1-4,NA,TRBV7-6,NA,15,TGTGCCAGCAGGGATAGGGGGACGAGTAATGAAAAACTGTTTTTT,CASRDRGTSNEKLFF
TRBJ2-1,TRBD2,TRBV18,NA,19,TGTGCCAGCTCACCCTCCAGACTAGCGGGAGGGAGGGCCTACAATGAGCAGTTCTTC,CASSPSRLAGGRAYNEQFF
TRBJ2-2,NA,TRBV19,NA,14,TGTGCCAGTAGTGCCTTCAGGGGCACCGGGGAGCTGTTTTTT,CASSAFRGTGELFF
TRBJ1-2,TRBD1,TRBV19,NA,13,TGTGCCAGTAGTGCAGGGGGCGGCTATGGCTACACCTTC,CASSAGGGYGYTF
TRBJ2-3,NA,TRBV7-9,NA,15,TGTGCCAGCAGCTTAGTTACATTGAGCACAGATACGCAGTATTTT,CASSLVTLSTDTQYF
TRBJ2-1,NA,TRBV27,few,16,TGTGCCAGCAGTCCCGCCACTCCACCCCCTTGGAATGAGCAGTTCTTC,CASSPATPPPWNEQFF
TRBJ2-7,TRBD1,TRBV11-3,NA,17,TGTGCCAGCAGCCCCGGGACAGGGAGTGTATGGTTCTGCGAGCAGTACTTC,CASSPGTGSVWFCEQYF
TRBJ1-2,NA,TRBV2,NA,13,TGTGCCAGCACTGGAGGACGTGGCTATGGCTACACCTTC,CASTGGRGYGYTF
TRBJ1-1,NA,TRBV4-1,NA,13,TGCGCCAGCAGCCAAGCTATTCTCGCTGAAGCTTTCTTT,CASSQAILAEAFF
TRBJ2-3,NA,TRBV28,NA,13,TGTGCCAGCAGCTTCCTTAAAACAGATACGCAGTATTTT,CASSFLKTDTQYF
TRBJ1-2,NA,TRBV11-2,NA,14,TGTGCCAGCAGCTTAGAAGGGAGGCGGGATGGCTACACCTTC,CASSLEGRRDGYTF
TRBJ2-2,TRBD1,TRBV27,NA,14,TGTGCCAGCACCCCCAGGGGGACCCCCGGGGAGCTGTTTTTT,CASTPRGTPGELFF
TRBJ1-1,NA,TRBV28,NA,15,TGTGCCAGCAGTTTATCCCAGGGTTGGAACACTGAAGCTTTCTTT,CASSLSQGWNTEAFF
TRBJ2-5,TRBD2,TRBV7-8,NA,16,TGTGCCAGCAGCCGACGATCTAGCGGCCTGGGGGAGACCCAGTACTTC,CASSRRSSGLGETQYF
TRBJ2-7,NA,TRBV9,NA,14,TGTGCCAGCAGCGTAACGGCTAGCGACTACGAGCAGTACTTC,CASSVTASDYEQYF
TRBJ1-5,NA,TRBV15,NA,15,TGTGCCACCAGCAGACTTACAGGGCGCAATCAGCCCCAGCATTTT,CATSRLTGRNQPQHF
TRBJ1-4,TRBD1,TRBV7-9,NA,16,TGTGCCAGCAGCTTAGATCCGGGACAGGGGCGTGAAAAACTGTTTTTT,CASSLDPGQGREKLFF
TRBJ1-2,TRBD1,TRBV27,NA,15,TGTGCCAGCAGTTCTCGGGACAGGGCTGTTTATGGCTACACCTTC,CASSSRDRAVYGYTF
TRBJ2-5,TRBD2,TRBV4-1,NA,15,TGCGCCAGCAGCCACCCGCTAGCGGGAGAAGAGACCCAGTACTTC,CASSHPLAGEETQYF
TRBJ2-7,NA,TRBV6-1,NA,14,TGTGCCAGCAGTGAAGCCTGGGACACCTACGAGCAGTACTTC,CASSEAWDTYEQYF
TRBJ2-1,TRBD2,TRBV11-2,NA,15,TGTGCCAGCAGCTCAACTAGCGGGAGGGTGGATGAGCAGTTCTTC,CASSSTSGRVDEQFF
TRBJ1-2,TRBD1,TRBV6-5,NA,15,TGTGCCAGCAGTTACCTCACGGGACAGAACTATGGCTACACCTTC,CASSYLTGQNYGYTF
TRBJ1-3,NA,TRBV18,NA,14,TGTGCCAGCTCATTTGCGGACTCTGGAAACACCATATATTTT,CASSFADSGNTIYF
TRBJ2-1,NA,TRBV7-3,NA,15,TGTGCCAGCAGCTTATCAAGTTCGGGATACAATGAGCAGTTCTTC,CASSLSSSGYNEQFF
TRBJ2-2,TRBD1,TRBV15,NA,14,TGTGCCACCAGCAGGGCAACAGGGGCCGGGGAGCTGTTTTTT,CATSRATGAGELFF
TRBJ2-1,TRBD2,TRBV5-6,NA,15,TGTGCCAGCAGCTTGGCGTTGCGGGAGGTCAATGAGCAGTTCTTC,CASSLALREVNEQFF
TRBJ2-1,NA,TRBV7-3,many,14,TGTGCCAGCAGCTTACGCGGAACCTACAATGAGCAGTTCTTC,CASSLRGTYNEQFF
TRBJ2-5,NA,TRBV5-6,NA,18,TGTGCCAGCAGCGGAACGTGGGTAGGGGGAGGGGCCCAAGAGACCCAGTACTTC,CASSGTWVGGGAQETQYF
TRBJ2-3,TRBD2,TRBV30,once,20,TGTGCCTGGAGTAGAAGTCCGGGACTAGCGGGGGGGGCCCGCACAGATACGCAGTATTTT,CAWSRSPGLAGGARTDTQYF
TRBJ2-5,NA,TRBV19,NA,14,TGTGCCAGTAGTTATGGGACACCCAAAGAGACCCAGTACTTC,CASSYGTPKETQYF
TRBJ2-5,NA,TRBV9,few,14,TGTGCCAGCAGCTCAGGGCCCCACCAAGAGACCCAGTACTTC,CASSSGPHQETQYF
TRBJ2-2,TRBD2,TRBV13,few,17,TGTGCCAGCAGCTTAGGAGGACTAGCGGGAGTCACCGGGGAGCTGTTTTTT,CASSLGGLAGVTGELFF
TRBJ2-1,TRBD2,TRBV7-3,NA,16,TGTGCCAGCAGCTTCCGAGCGGGAGCGTCTGACAATGAGCAGTTCTTC,CASSFRAGASDNEQFF
TRBJ1-4,NA,TRBV4-1,few,15,TGCGCCAGCAGCCCGACAGCAGCAACTAATGAAAAACTGTTTTTT,CASSPTAATNEKLFF
TRBJ2-1,TRBD1,TRBV5-4,NA,15,TGTGCCAGCAGCCGTCGGACAGGGGCATACAATGAGCAGTTCTTC,CASSRRTGAYNEQFF
TRBJ2-5,TRBD2,TRBV2,once,15,TGTGCCAGCAGTGAGGATAGCGGGAGTGGAGAGACCCAGTACTTC,CASSEDSGSGETQYF
TRBJ2-1,TRBD2,TRBV19,few,15,TGTGCCAGTACCATTAGCGGGAGGGCCTGGGATGAGCAGTTCTTC,CASTISGRAWDEQFF
TRBJ2-2,NA,TRBV11-3,once,13,TGTGCCAGCAGCTTCGCAGAAACCGGGGAGCTGTTTTTT,CASSFAETGELFF
TRBJ1-2,NA,TRBV28,NA,12,TGTGCCAGCAGTTTGGCGGACTATGGCTACACCTTC,CASSLADYGYTF
TRBJ1-1,TRBD1,TRBV19,NA,15,TGTGCCAGTAGTCTCGGACAGGGGGCGAATGTTGAAGCTTTCTTT,CASSLGQGANVEAFF
TRBJ2-1,NA,TRBV24-1,NA,14,TGTGCCACCAGTGATCGGGACTGGAAAAATGAGCAGTTCTTC,CATSDRDWKNEQFF
TRBJ2-7,TRBD1,TRBV3-1/TRBV3-2,once,14,TGTGCCAGCAGCCTATACGACAGGGCCCACGAGCAGTACTTC,CASSLYDRAHEQYF
TRBJ2-3,TRBD2,TRBV7-9,NA,16,TGTGCCAGCAGCCCAGGCGGGCCTAGCGGATCAGATACGCAGTATTTT,CASSPGGPSGSDTQYF
TRBJ2-1,NA,TRBV19,once,17,TGTGCCAGTAGTATAGATCACGATATCCCTAGGCTTAATGAGCAGTTCTTC,CASSIDHDIPRLNEQFF